The 2 T cell receptor beta chains below all came from one sample that was sequenced in a study of regulatory T cells in long-lasting Graves disease. Time point given: newly diagnosed GD, antithyroid drugs for less than 3 months. Generation of the TCR library employed RNA extracted from PBMCs. The authors built TCR beta libraries using iRepertoire HTBI primers and Arm-PCR of CDR3 regions. TCRdb used MiXCR to reprocess the multiplex PCR reads, holding one entry per CDR3 protein. This table has hundreds of thousands of distinct CDR3 sequences, 15% to 20% appearing once. These data are also associated with another study on T cells in Graves' hyperthyroidism and ophthalmopathy.

The sequencing here drew on peripheral blood mononuclear cells (PBMCs), taken at new diagnosis, from a patient treated with antithyroid drugs. The receptor set was obtained from a woman in her 30s with Graves disease.

In this sample, this clonotype turned up many times. The chain uses TRBV27 and TRBJ1-2, with unresolved D. V lost 1 base and J lost 8, with 8 bases in between. Germline assignment: CDR1 MNHEY and CDR2 SMNVEV (reference sequence). This CDR3 has 12 residues. CDR3 loop: CASSLLGSGYTF. The CDR3 region has the DNA TGTGCCAGCAGTTTATTGGGTTCCGGCTACACCTTC.

This clonotype came up a few times. CDR3 sequence reads: CASSVGLAESYEQYF. CDR3 in DNA: TGTGCCAGCAGCGTAGGATTAGCGGAGAGCTACGAGCAGTACTTC. The chain couples TRBV9 to TRBJ2-7; perhaps TRBD2 as D (6 bases). The CDR3 spans 15 residues. Germline CDR1 is SGDLS and CDR2 is YYNGEE. The V and J ends lost 0 bases and 3 bases respectively, with 13 bases between them. Looking up the rest from reference TRBV9 and TRBJ2-7 gives the full variable domain: DSGVTQTPKHLITATGQRVTLRCSPRSGDLSVYWYQQSLDQGLQFLIQYYNGEERAKGNILERFSAQQFPDLHSELNLSSLELGDSALYFCASSVGLAESYEQYFGPGTRLTVT.